Reported below is one TCR beta chain. The antigen is not known. The sample is drawn from a study of blood T cells in healthy people across ages. Study-wide background: With template switching, about one barcoded beta molecule was captured per two T cells. Points from the study as a whole: The unknown donor CMV status may have confounded expanded clonotype changes. Unsorted PBMCs prevented conclusive naive versus antigen-experienced comparison.

Germline V gene sequence: CDR1 ENHRY, CDR2 SYGVKD. The CDR3 is 11 residues long. V lost 5 bases to trimming and J lost 5 bases, with 7 bases between them. Next came a second PCR, run for about 7 to 11 cycles, which used a sample-barcoded 5' primer along with a J-beta primer mix. A single record per CDR3 protein comes from TCRdb applying MiXCR to the 5' RACE reads. In the table there are approximately 780,000 distinct CDR3 sequences, roughly 25% of which are singletons. In addition, the sample was reused for a study of T cells of mothers and their children. That paper adds: Similar thymic selection effects on TCR recombination output appear in pairs, both related and unrelated.

The sample was blood. This receptor was identified in a boy between 10 and 17 years old in good health. This chain uses TRBV10-3 with TRBJ2-7; D is uncertain. The CDR3 loop is CAISRTHEQYF. The CDR3 region has the DNA TGTGCCATCAGTAGGACGCACGAGCAGTACTTC.